This T cell receptor (beta chain) is drawn from a study of read filtering for tumor transcriptome and immune sequencing. Study conclusions and caveats: Sorted CD138-negative bone marrow cells were not purified T cells.

The library was built from around 400 ng RNA with molecular barcoded adaptors for alpha/delta and beta/gamma chains. TCRdb fed the reads into MiXCR, producing one record per CDR3 protein. The data hold more than 55,000 distinct CDR3 sequences, with under 25% observed a single time. Bone marrow was sampled from every patient at the time of active disease. As regards this clonotype: As yet, its antigen is unknown. A read error is possible here, since a much larger clone lies one base away.

This CDR3 spans 14 amino acids. Germline CDR1 MDHEN, CDR2 SYDVKM. The sequenced material came from a population of CD138-negative cells sorted from bone marrow. The rearrangement links TRBV28 to TRBJ1-2; 7 bases are shared with TRBD1. The receptor's source is a donor older than 35 with multiple myeloma. The CDR3 loop reads CASGLGQTNYGYTF. CDR3 nucleotide sequence: TGTGCCAGCGGTTTGGGACAGACTAACTATGGCTACACCTTC.